This TCR beta chain was recovered during a study of blood T cells in healthy people across ages. Per the germline V gene, CDR1 is SNHLY and CDR2 is FYNNEI. The CDR3 is 14 residues long. Details on this clonotype: The junction departs from germline at one end; a sequencing error may be responsible.

Combining a sample-barcoded 5' primer with a J-beta primer mix, a second PCR ran for 7 to 11 cycles. TCRdb re-called the 5' RACE reads with MiXCR, one entry per CDR3 protein. The sample contains 660,000 or so distinct CDR3 sequences, under 65% of which appear only once. The chain uses TRBV2 and TRBJ2-4, with D perhaps TRBD1 (5 bases). The sequence came from a man aged 55 to 69 in good health. The sample consisted of blood. DNA of the CDR3: TGTGCCAGCGGTGATTCAGGGGCCAAAAACATTCAGTACTTC. Residues: CASGDSGAKNIQYF. The whole variable domain, filled in from reference TRBV2 and TRBJ2-4, reads EPEVTQTPSHQVTQMGQEVILRCVPISNHLYFYWYRQILGQKVEFLVSFYNNEISEKSEIFDDQFSVERPDGSNFTLKIRSTKLEDSAMYFCASGDSGAKNIQYFGAGTRLSVL.